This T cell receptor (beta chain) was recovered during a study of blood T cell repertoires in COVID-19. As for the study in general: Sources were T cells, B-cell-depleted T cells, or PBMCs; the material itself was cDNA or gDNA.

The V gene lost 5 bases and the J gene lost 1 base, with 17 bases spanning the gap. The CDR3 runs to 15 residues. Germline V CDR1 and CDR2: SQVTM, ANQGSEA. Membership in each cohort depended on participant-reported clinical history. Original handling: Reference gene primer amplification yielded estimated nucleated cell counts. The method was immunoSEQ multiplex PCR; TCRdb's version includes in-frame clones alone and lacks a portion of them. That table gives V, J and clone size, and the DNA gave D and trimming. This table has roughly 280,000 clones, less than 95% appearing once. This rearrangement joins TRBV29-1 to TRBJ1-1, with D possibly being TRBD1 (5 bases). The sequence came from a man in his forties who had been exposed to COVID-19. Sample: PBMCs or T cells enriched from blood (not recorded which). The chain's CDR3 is CSVTPDDSPNTEAFF. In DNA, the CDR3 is TGCAGCGTTACTCCCGATGACAGCCCGAACACTGAAGCTTTCTTT. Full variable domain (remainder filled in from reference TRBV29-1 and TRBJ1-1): SAVISQKPSRDICQRGTSLTIQCQVDSQVTMMFWYRQQPGQSLTLIATANQGSEATYESGFVIDKFPISRPNLTFSTLTVSNMSPEDSSIYLCSVTPDDSPNTEAFFGQGTRLTVV.